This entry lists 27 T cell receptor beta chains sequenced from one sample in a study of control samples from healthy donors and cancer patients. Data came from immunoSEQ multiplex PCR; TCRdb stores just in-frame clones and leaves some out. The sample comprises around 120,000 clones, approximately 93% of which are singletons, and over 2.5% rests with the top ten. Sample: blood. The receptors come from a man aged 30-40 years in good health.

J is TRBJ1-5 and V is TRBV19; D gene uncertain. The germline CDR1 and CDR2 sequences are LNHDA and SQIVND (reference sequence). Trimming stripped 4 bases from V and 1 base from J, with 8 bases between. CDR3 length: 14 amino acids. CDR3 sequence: CASSKRLSNQPQHF. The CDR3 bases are TGTGCCAGTAGTAAGCGGCTGAGCAATCAGCCCCAGCATTTT.

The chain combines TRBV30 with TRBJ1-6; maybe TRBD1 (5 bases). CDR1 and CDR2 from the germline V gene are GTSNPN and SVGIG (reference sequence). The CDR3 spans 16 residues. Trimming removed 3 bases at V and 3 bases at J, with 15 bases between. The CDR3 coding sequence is TGTGCCTGGAGCCCAGGTATCGGGGGCTATAATTCACCCCTCCACTTT. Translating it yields CAWSPGIGGYNSPLHF.

The CDR3: CASSPRQRYMGTGELFF. CDR3 DNA sequence: TGTGCCAGCAGCCCCCGCCAGCGGTACATGGGCACCGGGGAGCTGTTTTTT. V and J are TRBV7-3 and TRBJ2-2; possible D gene TRBD2, 5 bases. This CDR3 region has 17 residues. Germline loops: CDR1 SGHTA, CDR2 FQGTGA. The V end lost 5 bases, the J end lost 4 bases, and 20 bases lay between the germline ends. The whole variable domain, filled in from reference TRBV7-3 and TRBJ2-2, reads GAGVSQTPSNKVTEKGKYVELRCDPISGHTALYWYRQSLGQGPEFLIYFQGTGAADDSGLPNDRFFAVRPEGSVSTLKIQRTERGDSAVYLCASSPRQRYMGTGELFFGEGSRLTVL.

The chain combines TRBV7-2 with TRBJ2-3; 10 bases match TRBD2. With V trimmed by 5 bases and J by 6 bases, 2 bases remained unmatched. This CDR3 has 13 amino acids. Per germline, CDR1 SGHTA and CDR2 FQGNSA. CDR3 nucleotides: TGTGCCAGCAGCCCGGGACTAGCGGATACGCAGTATTTT. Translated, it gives CASSPGLADTQYF. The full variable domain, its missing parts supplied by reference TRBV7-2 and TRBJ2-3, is GAGVSQSPSNKVTEKGKDVELRCDPISGHTALYWYRQSLGQGLEFLIYFQGNSAPDKSGLPSDRFSAERTGGSVSTLTIQRTQQEDSAVYLCASSPGLADTQYFGPGTRLTVL.

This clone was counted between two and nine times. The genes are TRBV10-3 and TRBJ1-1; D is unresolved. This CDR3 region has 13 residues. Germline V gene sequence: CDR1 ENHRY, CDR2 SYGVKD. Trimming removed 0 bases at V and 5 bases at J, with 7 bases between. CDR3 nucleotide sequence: TGTGCCATCAGTGAGTCGACTCGTACTGAAGCTTTCTTT. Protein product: CAISESTRTEAFF.

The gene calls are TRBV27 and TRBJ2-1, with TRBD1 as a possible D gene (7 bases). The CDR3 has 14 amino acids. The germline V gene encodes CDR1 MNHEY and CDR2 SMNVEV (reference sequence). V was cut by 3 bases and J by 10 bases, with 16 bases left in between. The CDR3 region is CASSFPGGLGEQFF. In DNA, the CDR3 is TGTGCCAGCAGTTTCCCAGGGGGGCTAGGGGAGCAGTTCTTC.

CDR3 in DNA: TGCAGCGTTGAAGATCCTTGGGGCTATGGCTACACCTTC. This sequence encodes CSVEDPWGYGYTF. The chain employs TRBV29-1 and TRBJ1-2; D unclear. The CDR3 consists of 13 residues. Germline V gene data show CDR1 as SQVTM and CDR2 as ANQGSEA. Trimming shortened V by 0 bases and J by 4 bases, and 9 bases separated the two germline ends. Using reference TRBV29-1 and TRBJ1-2 for the parts outside the CDR3, the full variable domain is SAVISQKPSRDICQRGTSLTIQCQVDSQVTMMFWYRQQPGQSLTLIATANQGSEATYESGFVIDKFPISRPNLTFSTLTVSNMSPEDSSIYLCSVEDPWGYGYTFGSGTRLTVV.

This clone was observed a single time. CDR3 amino acids: CASSATGGPSPLHF. CDR3 DNA: TGTGCCAGCAGCGCTACGGGAGGGCCGTCACCCCTCCACTTT. This sequence joins TRBV9 and TRBJ1-6; D gene unclear. This CDR3 has 14 residues. CDR1 is SGDLS and CDR2 is YYNGEE in the germline V gene. With 3 bases removed from V and 10 bases from J, the gap between germline ends came to 14 bases. Full variable domain (rest looked up from reference TRBV9 and TRBJ1-6): DSGVTQTPKHLITATGQRVTLRCSPRSGDLSVYWYQQSLDQGLQFLIQYYNGEERAKGNILERFSAQQFPDLHSELNLSSLELGDSALYFCASSATGGPSPLHFGNGTRLTVT.

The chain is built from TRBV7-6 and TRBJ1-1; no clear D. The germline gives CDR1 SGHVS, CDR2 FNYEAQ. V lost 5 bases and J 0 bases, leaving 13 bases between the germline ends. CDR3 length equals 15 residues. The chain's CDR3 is CASSAPGVMNTEAFF. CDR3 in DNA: TGTGCCAGCAGCGCCCCTGGGGTTATGAACACTGAAGCTTTCTTT.

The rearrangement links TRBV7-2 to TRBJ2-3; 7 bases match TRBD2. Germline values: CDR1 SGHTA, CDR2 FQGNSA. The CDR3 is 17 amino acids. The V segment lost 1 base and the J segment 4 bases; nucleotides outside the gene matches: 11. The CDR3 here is CASSLEVDASGSDTQYF. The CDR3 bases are TGTGCCAGCAGCTTAGAGGTCGATGCTAGCGGTTCAGATACGCAGTATTTT.

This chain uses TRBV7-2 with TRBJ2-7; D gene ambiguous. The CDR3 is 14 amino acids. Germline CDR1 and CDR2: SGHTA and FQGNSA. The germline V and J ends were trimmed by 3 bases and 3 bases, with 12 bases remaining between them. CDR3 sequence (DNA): TGTGCCAGCAGCTTGGAATTGTACTACTACGAGCAGTACTTC. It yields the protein CASSLELYYYEQYF.

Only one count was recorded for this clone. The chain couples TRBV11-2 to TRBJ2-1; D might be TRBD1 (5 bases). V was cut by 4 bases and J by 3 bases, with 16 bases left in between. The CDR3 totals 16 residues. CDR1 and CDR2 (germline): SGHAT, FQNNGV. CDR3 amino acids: CASSSVDLDIYNEQFF. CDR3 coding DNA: TGTGCCAGCAGCTCCGTGGACCTGGACATCTACAATGAGCAGTTCTTC. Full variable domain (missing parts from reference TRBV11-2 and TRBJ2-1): EAGVAQSPRYKIIEKRQSVAFWCNPISGHATLYWYQQILGQGPKLLIQFQNNGVVDDSQLPKDRFSAERLKGVDSTLKIQPAKLEDSAVYLCASSSVDLDIYNEQFFGPGTRLTVL.

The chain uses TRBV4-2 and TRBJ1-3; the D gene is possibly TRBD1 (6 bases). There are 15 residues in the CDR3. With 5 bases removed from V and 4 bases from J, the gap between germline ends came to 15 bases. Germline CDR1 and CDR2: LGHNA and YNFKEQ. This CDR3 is CASSALGGSGNTIYF. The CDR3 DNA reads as TGTGCCAGCAGCGCACTGGGGGGCTCGGGAAACACCATATATTTT.

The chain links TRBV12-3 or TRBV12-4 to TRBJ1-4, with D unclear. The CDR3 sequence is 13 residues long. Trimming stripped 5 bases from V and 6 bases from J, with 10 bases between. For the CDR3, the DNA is TGTGCCAGCAGTCTAAGACATGATGAAAAACTGTTTTTT. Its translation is CASSLRHDEKLFF.

CDR3 nucleotide sequence: TGTGCCACCAGCAGAGGGGTTAGCGGGGGGACAGCAGATACGCAGTATTTT. Translation gives CATSRGVSGGTADTQYF. V is TRBV15 and J is TRBJ2-3, with TRBD2 matching over 10 bases. Trimming cost V 1 base and J 4 bases; bases outside gene matches: 8. CDR3 length: 17 amino acids. Germline V CDR1 and CDR2: LNHNV, YYDKDF (reference sequence).

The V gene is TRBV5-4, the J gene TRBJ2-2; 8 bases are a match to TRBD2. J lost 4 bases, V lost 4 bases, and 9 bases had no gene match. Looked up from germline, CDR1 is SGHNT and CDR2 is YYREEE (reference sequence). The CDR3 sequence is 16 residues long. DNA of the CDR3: TGTGCCAGCAGCCCCTTCGGGGGGGTGGGCACCGGGGAGCTGTTTTTT. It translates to CASSPFGGVGTGELFF. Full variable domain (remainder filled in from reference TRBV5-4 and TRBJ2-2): ETGVTQSPTHLIKTRGQQVTLRCSSQSGHNTVSWYQQALGQGPQFIFQYYREEENGRGNFPPRFSGLQFPNYSSELNVNALELDDSALYLCASSPFGGVGTGELFFGEGSRLTVL.

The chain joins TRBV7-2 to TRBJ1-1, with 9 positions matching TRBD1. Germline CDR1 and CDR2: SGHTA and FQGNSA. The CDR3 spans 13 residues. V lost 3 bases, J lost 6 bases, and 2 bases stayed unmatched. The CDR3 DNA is TGTGCCAGCAGCTTGGGACAGGGACCTGAAGCTTTCTTT. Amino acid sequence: CASSLGQGPEAFF.

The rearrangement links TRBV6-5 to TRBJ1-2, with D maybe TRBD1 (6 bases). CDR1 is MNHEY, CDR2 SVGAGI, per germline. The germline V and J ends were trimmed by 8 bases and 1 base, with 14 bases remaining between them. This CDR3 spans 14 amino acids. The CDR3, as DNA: TGTGCCAGCGGCCCGGGGGCGAGTAACTATGGCTACACCTTC. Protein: CASGPGASNYGYTF.

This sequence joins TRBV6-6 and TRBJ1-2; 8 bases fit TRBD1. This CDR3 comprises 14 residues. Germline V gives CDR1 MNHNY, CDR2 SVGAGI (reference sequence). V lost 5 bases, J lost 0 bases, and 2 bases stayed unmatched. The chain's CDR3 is CASSRGQANYGYTF. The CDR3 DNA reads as TGTGCCAGCAGTCGGGGACAGGCTAACTATGGCTACACCTTC.

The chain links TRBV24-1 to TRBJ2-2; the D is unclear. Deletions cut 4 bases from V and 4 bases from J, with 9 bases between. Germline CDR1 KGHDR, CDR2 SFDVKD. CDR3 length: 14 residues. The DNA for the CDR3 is TGTGCCACCAGTGAAGCAGACCCCACCGGGGAGCTGTTTTTT. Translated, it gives CATSEADPTGELFF.

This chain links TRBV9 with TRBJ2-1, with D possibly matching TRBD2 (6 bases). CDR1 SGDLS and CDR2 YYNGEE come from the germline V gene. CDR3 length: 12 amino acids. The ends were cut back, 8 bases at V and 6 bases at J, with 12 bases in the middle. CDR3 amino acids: CASVGRGNEQFF. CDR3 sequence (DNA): TGTGCCAGTGTGGGGCGGGGCAATGAGCAGTTCTTC. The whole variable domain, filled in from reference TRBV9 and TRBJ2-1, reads DSGVTQTPKHLITATGQRVTLRCSPRSGDLSVYWYQQSLDQGLQFLIQYYNGEERAKGNILERFSAQQFPDLHSELNLSSLELGDSALYFCASVGRGNEQFFGPGTRLTVL.

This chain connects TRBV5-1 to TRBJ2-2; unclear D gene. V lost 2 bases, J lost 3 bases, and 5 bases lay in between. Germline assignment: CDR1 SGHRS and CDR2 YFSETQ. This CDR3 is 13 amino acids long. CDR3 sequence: CASSFKHTGELFF. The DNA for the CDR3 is TGCGCCAGCAGCTTCAAGCACACCGGGGAGCTGTTTTTT.

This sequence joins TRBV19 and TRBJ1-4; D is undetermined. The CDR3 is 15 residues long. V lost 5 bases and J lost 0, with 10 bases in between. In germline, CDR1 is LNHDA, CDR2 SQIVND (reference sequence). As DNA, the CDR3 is TGTGCCAGTAGTCCCCGGGATGCAACTAATGAAAAACTGTTTTTT. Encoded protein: CASSPRDATNEKLFF.

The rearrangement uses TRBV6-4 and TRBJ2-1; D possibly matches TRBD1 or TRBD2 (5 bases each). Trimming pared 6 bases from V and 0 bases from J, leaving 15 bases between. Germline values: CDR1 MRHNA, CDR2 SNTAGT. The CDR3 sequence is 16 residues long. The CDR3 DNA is TGTGCCAGCAGGGGGGTTAGAGAGGACTCCTACAATGAGCAGTTCTTC. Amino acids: CASRGVREDSYNEQFF.

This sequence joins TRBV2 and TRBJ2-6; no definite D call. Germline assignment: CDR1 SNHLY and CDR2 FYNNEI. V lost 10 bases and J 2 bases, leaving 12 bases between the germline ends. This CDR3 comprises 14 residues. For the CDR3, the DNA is TGTGCCAAGACCGAGAAAACTGGGGCCAACGTCCTGACTTTC. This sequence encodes CAKTEKTGANVLTF.

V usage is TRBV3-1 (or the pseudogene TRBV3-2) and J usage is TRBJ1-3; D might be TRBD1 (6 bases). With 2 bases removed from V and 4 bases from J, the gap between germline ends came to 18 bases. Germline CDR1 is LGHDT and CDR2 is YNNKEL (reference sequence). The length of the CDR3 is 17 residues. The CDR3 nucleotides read TGTGCCAGCAGCCAAACCAGGACACAGGGATCAGGAAACACCATATATTTT. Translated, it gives CASSQTRTQGSGNTIYF.

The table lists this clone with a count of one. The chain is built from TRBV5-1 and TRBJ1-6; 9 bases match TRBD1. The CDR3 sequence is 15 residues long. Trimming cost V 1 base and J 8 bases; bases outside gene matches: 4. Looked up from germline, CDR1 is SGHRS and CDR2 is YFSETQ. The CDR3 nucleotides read TGCGCCAGCAGCTTGTTAACAGGGGGCGATTCACCCCTCCACTTT. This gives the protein CASSLLTGGDSPLHF. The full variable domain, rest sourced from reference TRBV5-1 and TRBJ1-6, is KAGVTQTPRYLIKTRGQQVTLSCSPISGHRSVSWYQQTPGQGLQFLFEYFSETQRNKGNFPGRFSGRQFSNSRSEMNVSTLELGDSALYLCASSLLTGGDSPLHFGNGTRLTVT.